Listed here are 27 T cell receptor beta chains from one sample, sequenced in a study of T cells in Graves' hyperthyroidism and ophthalmopathy. Template material for amplifying TCR beta CDR3 regions consisted of RNA transcripts. The HTBI primer set served for first-round RT-PCR of the TCR CDR3. One entry per CDR3 protein results from TCRdb running MiXCR on the multiplex PCR reads. The data hold about 570,000 distinct CDR3 sequences, with approximately 15% observed a single time. The sequenced material came from blood. These receptor sequences come from a woman aged 40 to 50 with Graves' hyperthyroidism.

The chain couples TRBV30 to TRBJ2-7, with 7 nucleotides matching TRBD1. Germline CDR1 GTSNPN, CDR2 SVGIG (reference sequence). Germline trimming cut 2 bases from V and 1 base from J; bases unmatched to any gene: 5. This CDR3 is 14 amino acids long. The CDR3 DNA follows: TGTGCCTGGAGTACCGGGACAGCGTCCTACGAGCAGTACTTC. Translated, it gives CAWSTGTASYEQYF.

The chain joins TRBV3-1 to TRBJ2-1; TRBD2 aligns across 10 bases. This CDR3 comprises 16 residues. Germline V gene sequence: CDR1 LGHDT, CDR2 YNNKEL (reference sequence). The V and J ends lost 3 bases and 8 bases, in that order; junction bases with no gene match: 10. In DNA form, the CDR3 reads TGTGCCAGCAGCCAGGCCGGGACTAGCGCCTTGGATGAGCAGTTCTTC. Translated: CASSQAGTSALDEQFF.

This clonotype was counted ten times or more. The gene calls are TRBV28 and TRBJ2-4, with D perhaps TRBD1 (7 bases). Per the germline V gene, CDR1 is MDHEN and CDR2 is SYDVKM. The CDR3 is made up of 17 amino acids. Trimming took off 4 bases at V and 0 bases at J, with 16 bases between the two ends. CDR3 nucleotide sequence: TGTGCCAGCAGTTACTCATCAGGGGGACTAGCCAAAAACATTCAGTACTTC. It yields the protein CASSYSSGGLAKNIQYF.

This clonotype has ten or more counts. The gene calls are TRBV11-2 and TRBJ2-7; TRBD2 might be the D (5 bases). The germline gives CDR1 SGHAT, CDR2 FQNNGV. V was clipped by 0 bases and J by 3 bases, with 9 bases between them. The CDR3 spans 14 residues. CDR3 nucleotide sequence: TGTGCCAGCAGCTTAGACTGGGAGTTCTACGAGCAGTACTTC. Translated, it gives CASSLDWEFYEQYF.

This clonotype was seen at least ten times. The rearrangement links TRBV6-1 to TRBJ2-7; D not certain. Looked up from germline, CDR1 is MNHNS and CDR2 is SASEGT. With 8 bases removed from V and 1 base from J, the gap between germline ends came to 15 bases. The CDR3 covers 14 residues. Here the CDR3 reads CASRPVGFSYEQYF. The CDR3 DNA sequence: TGTGCCAGCCGCCCGGTTGGCTTTTCCTACGAGCAGTACTTC.

This clonotype has ten or more counts. V gene TRBV18 combines with J gene TRBJ2-7, with 7 nucleotides matching TRBD1. J lost 5 bases, V lost 0 bases, and 4 bases had no gene match. The CDR3 runs to 14 residues. The germline gives CDR1 KGHSH, CDR2 LQKENI. CDR3 sequence (DNA): TGTGCCAGCTCACCACCCGGGACAGTCGACGAGCAGTACTTC. It yields the protein CASSPPGTVDEQYF.

The CDR3 nucleotides read TGCGCCAGCAGCCGTGCCGACAGGGACGGGGAGACCCAGTACTTC. Protein: CASSRADRDGETQYF. This chain connects TRBV5-1 to TRBJ2-5, with 7 bases identical to TRBD1. This CDR3 comprises 15 residues. Germline V CDR1 and CDR2: SGHRS, YFSETQ. Trimming cost V 4 bases and J 5 bases; bases outside gene matches: 11.

The V gene is TRBV18, the J gene TRBJ2-7; D may be TRBD1 (5 bases). V was cut by 0 bases and J by 4 bases, with 13 bases left in between. Germline values: CDR1 KGHSH, CDR2 LQKENI. This CDR3 spans 15 amino acids. The DNA of the CDR3 is TGTGCCAGCTCACCACCCGCCAGGGAAAGTTACGAGCAGTACTTC. Protein product: CASSPPARESYEQYF.

This clonotype was observed many times. The chain couples TRBV2 to TRBJ2-2; 7 bases align to TRBD2. In germline, CDR1 is SNHLY, CDR2 FYNNEI. J lost 4 bases, V lost 4 bases, and 9 bases had no gene match. This CDR3 has 16 residues. CDR3 amino acids: CASSVAGAMVTGELFF. The CDR3 DNA reads as TGTGCCAGCAGTGTGGCGGGAGCGATGGTCACCGGGGAGCTGTTTTTT.

In its sample, this clonotype was seen many times. The genes are TRBV11-2 and TRBJ2-1; TRBD2 agrees at 7 bases. With V trimmed by 5 bases and J by 9 bases, 10 bases remained unmatched. The CDR3 length is 14 residues. Germline V gene sequence: CDR1 SGHAT, CDR2 FQNNGV. CDR3 coding DNA: TGTGCCAGCAGCCCGGGGAGGGCCGGGGGTGAGCAGTTCTTC. It codes for CASSPGRAGGEQFF.

This clonotype has just a few counts. V usage is TRBV5-1 and J usage is TRBJ2-5, with 11 bases that match TRBD1. The length of the CDR3 is 15 residues. The germline V gene encodes CDR1 SGHRS and CDR2 YFSETQ. The V segment lost 5 bases and the J segment 4 bases; nucleotides outside the gene matches: 7. Written as DNA, the CDR3 is TGCGCCAGCAGACGGGGACAGGGGGTAGTAGAGACCCAGTACTTC. It is translated as CASRRGQGVVETQYF.

This clonotype has ten or more counts. The V call is TRBV6-1, the J call TRBJ1-1; D perhaps matches TRBD1 (5 bases). The CDR3 sequence is 14 residues long. Germline-derived CDR1 and CDR2 are MNHNS and SASEGT. Between the trimmed V and J ends, which lost 6 bases and 0 bases, there was a span of 11 bases. This CDR3 reads CASRDGHMNTEAFF. CDR3 nucleotides: TGTGCCAGCAGGGACGGACACATGAACACTGAAGCTTTCTTT.

This clonotype was recorded at least ten times. The rearrangement joins TRBV5-6 to TRBJ2-3; D possibly corresponds to TRBD1 (5 bases). The germline V gene encodes CDR1 SGHDT and CDR2 YYEEEE. Trimming took off 2 bases at V and 3 bases at J, with 13 bases between the two ends. This CDR3 has 15 amino acids. The CDR3 DNA reads as TGTGCCAGCAGCTTTAGGGCAGGGATAACAGATACGCAGTATTTT. It encodes CASSFRAGITDTQYF.

Many counts were recorded for this clonotype. V and J are TRBV5-1 and TRBJ2-7; 11 bases line up with TRBD2. J was trimmed by 3 bases and V by 3 bases; bases with no gene match: 5. The CDR3 runs 15 residues. Germline-derived CDR1 and CDR2 are SGHRS and YFSETQ. CDR3 DNA: TGCGCCAGCAGCTCCGGGACTAGCGGAGTCTACGAGCAGTACTTC. It encodes CASSSGTSGVYEQYF.

This clonotype has at least ten counts. The J gene is TRBJ2-1, the V gene TRBV9; D possibly corresponds to TRBD1 (5 bases). The CDR3 is 13 residues long. Trimming left V 1 base short and J 9 bases short, with 11 bases between. From germline, CDR1 is SGDLS and CDR2 YYNGEE. CDR3 coding DNA: TGTGCCAGCAGCGTAAGTCAGGGCGGTGAGCAGTTCTTC. Its translation: CASSVSQGGEQFF.

The sample holds many counts of this clonotype. V is TRBV10-2 and J is TRBJ2-4; TRBD2 aligns across 7 bases. J was trimmed by 3 bases and V by 2 bases; bases with no gene match: 4. Germline values: CDR1 WSHSY, CDR2 SAAADI. The CDR3 length is 15 residues. The chain's CDR3 is CASSEASGYKNIQYF. DNA for the CDR3: TGCGCCAGCAGTGAGGCTAGCGGATACAAAAACATTCAGTACTTC.

In this sample, this clonotype turned up a few times. The chain carries TRBV29-1 and TRBJ1-4; TRBD1 matches at 9 bases. CDR1 is SQVTM and CDR2 is ANQGSEA in the germline V gene. This CDR3 is 15 amino acids long. Trimming removed 4 bases from V and 2 bases from J; junction bases left unmatched: 5. CDR3 in amino acids: CSVGDRAGTNEKLFF. In nucleotides, the CDR3 is TGCAGCGTTGGGGACAGGGCAGGCACTAATGAAAAACTGTTTTTT.

Many counts were recorded for this clonotype. This rearrangement joins TRBV7-3 to TRBJ2-2; 8 bases line up with TRBD2. This CDR3 is 18 amino acids long. The germline V gene encodes CDR1 SGHTA and CDR2 FQGTGA. Trimming removed 2 bases from V and 4 bases from J; junction bases left unmatched: 12. This CDR3 is CASSLGVPGTRGTGELFF. CDR3 bases: TGTGCCAGCAGCTTAGGCGTCCCCGGGACTAGAGGCACCGGGGAGCTGTTTTTT.

This clonotype was observed at least ten times. The chain combines TRBV13 with TRBJ1-1, with TRBD1 as a possible D gene (6 bases). V lost 3 bases to trimming and J lost 8 bases, with 16 bases between them. The CDR3 is 14 amino acids. Germline values: CDR1 PRHDT, CDR2 FYEKMQ (reference sequence). The CDR3, as DNA: TGTGCCAGCAGCTTTCAAAGGGGGAGTGTGGAAGCTTTCTTT. The encoded protein is CASSFQRGSVEAFF.

This clonotype was observed a few times. Germline and junction disagree at one end, which may indicate a read error. DNA for the CDR3: TGTGCCAGCAGCGTATCCGGTTCCTTCACCGGGGAGCTGTTTTTT. Its protein is CASSVSGSFTGELFF. The V and J genes are TRBV5-1 and TRBJ2-2; D gene uncertain. The CDR3 extends over 15 amino acids. CDR1 is SGHRS, CDR2 YFSETQ, per germline.

This clonotype was picked up many times. The V gene is TRBV16, the J gene TRBJ1-1; 9 bases align to TRBD1. This CDR3 has 15 amino acids. V shed 5 bases and J 1 base; nucleotides not matched to a gene: 5. Germline V gene sequence: CDR1 KGHSY, CDR2 FQNENV. The CDR3 loop is CASSRSGQGNTEAFF. CDR3 bases: TGTGCCAGCAGCAGATCGGGACAGGGGAACACTGAAGCTTTCTTT. The whole variable domain, filled in from reference TRBV16 and TRBJ1-1, reads GEEVAQTPKHLVRGEGQKAKLYCAPIKGHSYVFWYQQVLKNEFKFLISFQNENVFDETGMPKERFSAKCLPNSPCSLEIQATKLEDSAVYFCASSRSGQGNTEAFFGQGTRLTVV.

Concerning this clonotype itself: One base away lies a much larger clone, so this may be a sequencing read error. This chain joins TRBV12-3 or TRBV12-4 and TRBJ2-2, with TRBD2 identical over 12 bases. The CDR3 spans 16 residues. CDR3 protein: CASRWTSGTRTGELYF. Written as DNA, the CDR3 is TGTGCCAGCAGGTGGACTAGCGGGACTCGCACCGGGGAGCTGTATTTT.

This clonotype was seen only a few times. The chain carries TRBV25-1 and TRBJ2-1; TRBD2 matches 10 bases. The CDR3 contains 15 residues. V dropped 6 bases and J dropped 5; count of bases not matched to a gene: 7. Per germline, CDR1 MGHDK and CDR2 SYGVNS. The CDR3 protein is CASRSAGGPHNEQFF. The CDR3 coding sequence is TGTGCCAGCAGGTCAGCGGGAGGGCCCCACAATGAGCAGTTCTTC.

This clonotype occurred many times. The V call is TRBV12-3 or TRBV12-4, the J call TRBJ2-1; TRBD1 aligns across 8 bases. V lost 2 bases to trimming and J lost 5 bases; unmatched junction nucleotides: 5. This CDR3 has 15 residues. The CDR3 DNA reads as TGTGCCAGCAGTTTATATGGGACAGGCAACAATGAGCAGTTCTTC. Translating it yields CASSLYGTGNNEQFF.

The gene calls are TRBV20-1 and TRBJ2-1; the D is unclear. V lost 0 bases, J lost 0 bases, and 9 bases lay in between. CDR1 and CDR2 (germline): DFQATT, SNEGSKA (reference sequence). The CDR3 extends over 15 amino acids. The CDR3 reads CSARDPWSSYNEQFF. In DNA form, the CDR3 reads TGCAGTGCTAGAGATCCTTGGTCCTCCTACAATGAGCAGTTCTTC.

Note on this clonotype: The germline gene is not matched at one end of the junction; a read error may be the cause. The rearrangement uses TRBV5-1 and TRBJ2-2; D gene unclear. The germline V gene encodes CDR1 SGHRS and CDR2 YFSETQ. The CDR3 runs 15 residues. In DNA, the CDR3 is TGTGCCAGCAGCTTAGTCACCTTTGGGGCCGGGGAGCTGTTTTTT. It yields the protein CASSLVTFGAGELFF.

The chain couples TRBV25-1 to TRBJ2-1, with 12 bases aligning to TRBD2. This CDR3 spans 19 amino acids. Germline V gives CDR1 MGHDK, CDR2 SYGVNS. J lost 6 bases, V lost 0 bases, and 12 bases had no gene match. CDR3 in amino acids: CASSEYSPLAGGSPNEQFF. The CDR3 DNA sequence: TGTGCCAGCAGTGAATATAGTCCCCTAGCGGGAGGGTCCCCCAATGAGCAGTTCTTC.